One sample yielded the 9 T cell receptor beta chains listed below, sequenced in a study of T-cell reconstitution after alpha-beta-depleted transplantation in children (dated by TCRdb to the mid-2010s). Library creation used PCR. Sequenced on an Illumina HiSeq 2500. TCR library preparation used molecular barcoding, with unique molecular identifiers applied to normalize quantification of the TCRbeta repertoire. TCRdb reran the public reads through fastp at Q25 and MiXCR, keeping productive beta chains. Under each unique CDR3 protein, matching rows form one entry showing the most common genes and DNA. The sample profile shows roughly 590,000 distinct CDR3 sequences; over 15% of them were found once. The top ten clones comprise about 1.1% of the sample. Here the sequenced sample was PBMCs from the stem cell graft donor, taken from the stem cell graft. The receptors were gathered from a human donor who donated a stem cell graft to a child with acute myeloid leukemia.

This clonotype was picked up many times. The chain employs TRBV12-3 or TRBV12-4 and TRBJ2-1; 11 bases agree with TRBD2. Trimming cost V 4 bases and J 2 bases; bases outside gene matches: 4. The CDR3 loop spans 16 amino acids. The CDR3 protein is CASSSSGGTTYNEQFF. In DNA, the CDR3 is TGTGCCAGCAGTTCTAGCGGGGGGACTACCTACAATGAGCAGTTCTTC.

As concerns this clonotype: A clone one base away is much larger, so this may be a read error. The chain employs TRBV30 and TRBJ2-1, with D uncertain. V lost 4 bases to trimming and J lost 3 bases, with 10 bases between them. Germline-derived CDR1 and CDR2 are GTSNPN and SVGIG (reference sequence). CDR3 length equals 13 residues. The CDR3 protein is CAWNHGFYNEQFF. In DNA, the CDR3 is TGTGCCTGGAACCACGGCTTCTACAATGAGCAGTTCTTC.

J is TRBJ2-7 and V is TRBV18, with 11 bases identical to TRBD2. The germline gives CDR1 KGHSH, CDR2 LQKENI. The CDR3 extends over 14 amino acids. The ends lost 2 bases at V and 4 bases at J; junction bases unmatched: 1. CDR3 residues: CASSPGTSGYEQYV. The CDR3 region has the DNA TGTGCCAGCTCACCAGGGACTAGCGGATACGAGCAGTACGTC.

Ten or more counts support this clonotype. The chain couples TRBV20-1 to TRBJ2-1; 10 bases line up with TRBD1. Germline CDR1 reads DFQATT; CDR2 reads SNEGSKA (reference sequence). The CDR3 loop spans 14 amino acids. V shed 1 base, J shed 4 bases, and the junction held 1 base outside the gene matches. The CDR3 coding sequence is TGCAGTGCTAGAGCGGACAGGGGGTACAATGAGCAGTTCTTC. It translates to CSARADRGYNEQFF.

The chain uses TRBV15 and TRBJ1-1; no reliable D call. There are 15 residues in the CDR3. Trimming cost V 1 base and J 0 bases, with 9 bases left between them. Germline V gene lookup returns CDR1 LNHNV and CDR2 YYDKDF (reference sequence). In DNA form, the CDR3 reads TGTGCCACCAGCAGAGCAACGGCCATGAACACTGAAGCTTTCTTT. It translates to CATSRATAMNTEAFF.

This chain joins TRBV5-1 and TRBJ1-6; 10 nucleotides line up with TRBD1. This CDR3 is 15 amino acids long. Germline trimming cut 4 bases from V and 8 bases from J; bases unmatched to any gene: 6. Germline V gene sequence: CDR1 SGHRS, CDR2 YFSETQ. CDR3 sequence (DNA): TGCGCCAGCAGCACCCGGACAGGGGGGTATTCACCCCTCCACTTT. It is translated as CASSTRTGGYSPLHF.

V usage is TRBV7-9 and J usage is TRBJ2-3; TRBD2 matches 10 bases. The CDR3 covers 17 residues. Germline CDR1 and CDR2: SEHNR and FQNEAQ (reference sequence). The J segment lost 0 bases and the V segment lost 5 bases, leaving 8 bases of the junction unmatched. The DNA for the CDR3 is TGTGCCAGCAGCCTTCGTGGACTAGCGGCTAGCACAGATACGCAGTATTTT. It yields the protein CASSLRGLAASTDTQYF.

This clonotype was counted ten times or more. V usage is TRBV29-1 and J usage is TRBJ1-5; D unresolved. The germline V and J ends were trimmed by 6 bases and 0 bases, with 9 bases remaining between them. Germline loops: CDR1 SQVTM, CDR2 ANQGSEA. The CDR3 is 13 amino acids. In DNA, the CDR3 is TGCAGCGTCCGGGAAAATAGCAATCAGCCCCAGCATTTT. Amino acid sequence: CSVRENSNQPQHF.

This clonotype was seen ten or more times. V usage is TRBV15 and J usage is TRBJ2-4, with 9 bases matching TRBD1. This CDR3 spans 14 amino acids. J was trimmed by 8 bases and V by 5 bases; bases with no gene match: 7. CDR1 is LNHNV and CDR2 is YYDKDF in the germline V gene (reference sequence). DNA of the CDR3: TGTGCCACCAGCGGCACAGGGGGCGTGGACATTCAGTACTTC. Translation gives CATSGTGGVDIQYF.